The 14 T cell receptor beta chains listed next were all sequenced from one sample in a study of beta chain features in type 1 diabetes. TCRB transcripts that were expressed got sequenced, as all of the isolated RNA had been reverse transcribed. Method: immunoSEQ multiplex PCR; TCRdb's copy keeps in-frame clones and lacks some. The sample consists of hundreds of thousands of clones, about an eighth of them appearing once. General study results and limits: Shortening that was moderate but significant affected the TCRB CDR3s of Type 1 diabetes patients in all four CD4+ subsets.

These receptors' targets are unknown. Sequencing was done on a sample of naive CD4+ T cells from blood. These receptors came from a man between 18 and 29 years old with type 1 diabetes.

V usage is TRBV7-2 and J usage is TRBJ2-3; TRBD2 matches 8 bases. The CDR3 runs 16 residues. The junction had 7 bases not matched to a gene; V was cut back by 4 bases and J by 1 base. Germline-derived CDR1 and CDR2 are SGHTA and FQGNSA. CDR3 bases: TGTGCCAGCAGCTCAGCTAGCGGGCTGGGCACAGATACGCAGTATTTT. Protein sequence: CASSSASGLGTDTQYF.

The rearrangement links TRBV2 to TRBJ2-4; D is undetermined. Trimming removed 7 bases at V and 7 bases at J, with 11 bases between. The CDR3 has 12 amino acids. The germline CDR1 and CDR2 sequences are SNHLY and FYNNEI. The CDR3 spells CASTPVINIQYF. CDR3 DNA sequence: TGTGCCAGCACCCCCGTCATTAACATTCAGTACTTC.

This clone was counted a single time. The chain carries TRBV9 and TRBJ1-2; no clear D gene. From germline, CDR1 is SGDLS and CDR2 YYNGEE. V was clipped by 4 bases and J by 5 bases, with 9 bases between them. This CDR3 is built from 12 residues. This CDR3 is CASSPEGYGYTF. The CDR3 DNA reads as TGTGCCAGCAGCCCTGAAGGGTATGGCTACACCTTC.

This clone occurred a few times. The V gene is TRBV29-1, the J gene TRBJ2-4, with TRBD2 matching over 9 bases. Germline CDR1 reads SQVTM; CDR2 reads ANQGSEA. With 6 bases clipped from V and 0 bases from J, the junction kept 12 bases outside the gene matches. This CDR3 spans 17 amino acids. CDR3 nucleotide sequence: TGCAGCGTCGGAACAAGCGGGGGGCTCATAGCCAAAAACATTCAGTACTTC. The encoded protein is CSVGTSGGLIAKNIQYF.

This clone turned up a few times. The V gene is TRBV9, the J gene TRBJ1-1; the D is unclear. Trimming took off 0 bases at V and 5 bases at J, with 11 bases between the two ends. This CDR3 contains 14 residues. From germline, CDR1 is SGDLS and CDR2 YYNGEE. CDR3 DNA: TGTGCCAGCAGCGTAGATATGGGGAGAACTGAAGCTTTCTTT. Protein sequence: CASSVDMGRTEAFF.

The V gene is TRBV4-2, the J gene TRBJ1-2; D gene uncertain. The CDR3 totals 15 residues. V lost 0 bases and J lost 4, with 12 bases in between. Germline V CDR1 and CDR2: LGHNA, YNFKEQ. The CDR3 region is CASSQEEASGYGYTF. The CDR3 DNA is TGTGCCAGCAGCCAAGAAGAGGCGTCAGGCTATGGCTACACCTTC.

The chain is built from TRBV6-6 and TRBJ2-7; D gene uncertain. CDR3 size: 12 residues. Germline V gene sequence: CDR1 MNHNY, CDR2 SVGAGI (reference sequence). V was pared by 2 bases and J by 1 base, with 3 bases between. In DNA, the CDR3 is TGTGCCAGCAGTTACCCGTCCTACGAGCAGTACTTC. This encodes CASSYPSYEQYF.

This clone was seen only a few times. The chain couples TRBV21-1 to TRBJ2-1; the D segment call TRBD1 is taken from the table without a DNA check. TRBV21-1 counts as a pseudogene. This CDR3 is built from 16 residues. In nucleotides, the CDR3 is TGTGCCAGCAGCAAATCGAGGACAGGGGACTACAATGAGCAGTTCTTC. It yields the protein CASSKSRTGDYNEQFF.

This clone was observed a few times. The V and J genes are TRBV6-6 and TRBJ1-2; a possible D gene is TRBD1 (5 bases). There are 14 residues in the CDR3. V was clipped by 0 bases and J by 4 bases, with 9 bases between them. CDR1 MNHNY and CDR2 SVGAGI come from the germline V gene (reference sequence). CDR3 DNA sequence: TGTGCCAGCAGTTACTCGGGGGTTGGCTATGGCTACACCTTC. Its protein product is CASSYSGVGYGYTF.

This clone appeared a few times. V and J are TRBV29-1 and TRBJ1-2, with a weak D call TRBD1 (6 bases). Germline V gene data show CDR1 as SQVTM and CDR2 as ANQGSEA. The CDR3 consists of 16 residues. Trimming took off 7 bases at V and 3 bases at J, with 24 bases between the two ends. The CDR3 region is CSAARDRILRDYGYTF. CDR3 DNA: TGCAGCGCAGCGAGAGACAGGATCCTAAGGGACTATGGCTACACCTTC. Based on the CDR3 plus reference TRBV29-1 and TRBJ1-2, the full variable domain is SAVISQKPSRDICQRGTSLTIQCQVDSQVTMMFWYRQQPGQSLTLIATANQGSEATYESGFVIDKFPISRPNLTFSTLTVSNMSPEDSSIYLCSAARDRILRDYGYTFGSGTRLTVV.

The sample holds a few counts of this clone. The chain links TRBV9 to TRBJ1-1, with D possibly being TRBD1 (5 bases). The germline CDR1 and CDR2 sequences are SGDLS and YYNGEE. The CDR3 spans 14 residues. Trimming cost V 0 bases and J 3 bases, with 9 bases left between them. CDR3 amino acids: CASSVVQGDTEAFF. The CDR3 DNA is TGTGCCAGCAGCGTAGTTCAGGGTGACACTGAAGCTTTCTTT.

The V call is TRBV2, the J call TRBJ2-2; perhaps TRBD1 as D (6 bases). The germline V gene encodes CDR1 SNHLY and CDR2 FYNNEI. This CDR3 comprises 15 residues. V was pared by 6 bases and J by 4 bases, with 15 bases between. CDR3 in DNA: TGTGCCAGCAGGACTTTAACAGGGCTCACCGGGGAGCTGTTTTTT. It yields the protein CASRTLTGLTGELFF.

This chain uses TRBV30 with TRBJ2-5, with 13 bases aligning to TRBD2. Trimming removed 2 bases from V and 4 bases from J; junction bases left unmatched: 13. The germline V gene has CDR1 GTSNPN and CDR2 SVGIG (reference sequence). The CDR3 is made up of 18 amino acids. CDR3: CAWSYLGLAGVGGETQYF. The CDR3 DNA reads TGTGCCTGGAGTTACCTCGGACTAGCGGGGGTCGGCGGAGAGACCCAGTACTTC.

The table lists this clone with a few counts. The DNA of the CDR3 is TGTGCCAGCAGCCTCCCGACTTCTGGGGGCCGGGCTGAAAAACTGTTTTTT. Its protein is CASSLPTSGGRAEKLFF. The chain is built from TRBV7-8 and TRBJ1-4; D might be TRBD1 (6 bases). V was trimmed by 5 bases and J by 7 bases, leaving 23 bases between them. This CDR3 has 17 residues. Germline V gene lookup returns CDR1 SGHVS and CDR2 FQNEAQ.